Given below is one T cell receptor (beta chain) in context. The antigen remains unidentified. This specimen belongs to a study of shared clonotypes between healthy human individuals. Libraries were prepared by immunoSEQ multiplex PCR; TCRdb keeps only in-frame clonotypes and omits some of them. Of about 750,000 clones in the sample, about 91% are singletons; the top ten hold around 24%. V gave up 4 bases and J gave up 7 bases; unmatched junction bases: 9. This CDR3 has 14 amino acids. Germline lookup yields CDR1 MNHNS and CDR2 SASEGT. Positively selected for CCR7, the CD45RO-negative cells used as naive CD8 cells excluded terminally differentiated effector memory CD45RA+ cells. Healthy and HIV-negative, the adult donors had no recent acute infections or vaccinations. Study-level points and caveats: Compared with clonotypes that all four donors shared, non-shared clonotypes had lower generation probabilities. The sole specimen, blood, was sampled, and tissue repertoires likely differ. There were few donors, and this limited the genetic and exposure-history diversity represented.

The origin of this receptor is a man aged 25 to 45 in good health. The source material was naive CD8+ T cells sorted from blood. The V call is TRBV6-1, the J call TRBJ1-1; TRBD1 matches at 7 bases. This chain's CDR3 is CASSATGVSHEAFF. The CDR3 DNA sequence: TGTGCCAGCAGTGCTACAGGGGTTTCCCATGAAGCTTTCTTT.